This T cell receptor (beta chain) was captured by sequencing in a study of blood T cell repertoires in COVID-19. CDR3 length: 13 amino acids. V trimming: 6 bases; J trimming: 5 bases; junction bases outside the gene matches: 2. Germline V lookup: CDR1 SGDLS, CDR2 YYNGEE. Profiled with immunoSEQ multiplex PCR; TCRdb holds only in-frame clones, not every one. The sample has 100,000 or so clones; approximately 86% are singletons. The chain links TRBV9 to TRBJ1-3, with 10 bases matching TRBD1. The sequencing input was peripheral blood. The origin of this receptor is a man in his fifties or sixties with active or convalescent COVID-19. For the CDR3, the DNA is TGTGCCAGCACGGGACAGGGGCGAAACACCATATATTTT. Its translation: CASTGQGRNTIYF. Full variable domain (outside the CDR3, taken from reference TRBV9 and TRBJ1-3): DSGVTQTPKHLITATGQRVTLRCSPRSGDLSVYWYQQSLDQGLQFLIQYYNGEERAKGNILERFSAQQFPDLHSELNLSSLELGDSALYFCASTGQGRNTIYFGEGSWLTVV.